The TCR beta chain described here comes from a study of T-cell reconstitution after alpha-beta-depleted transplantation in children. This clonotype occurred many times. Its antigen is undetermined. Broader study findings: There were reportedly several hundred expanded graft clones from which alpha-beta T cells came about two months after transplant. Recipient T cells and thymic progenitors that survived gave rise to the high TCRbeta diversity observed at day 60 in some patients. T-cell counts and diversity at one year post-transplant came mainly from newly produced T cells.

Preparing the TCRbeta library involved the use of unique molecular identifiers. TCRdb re-called the PCR reads with MiXCR, one entry per CDR3 protein. The table has fewer than 1 million distinct CDR3 sequences, approximately 15% seen once. This TCR derives from a male patient between 5 and 17 years old who had a stem cell transplant for acute lymphoblastic leukemia, so the T cells may come from the graft donor. Sequencing was performed on PBMCs, mostly from graft donor cells, taken 360 days after TCRalphabeta/CD19-depleted stem cell transplant.

The CDR3, as DNA: TGTGCCAGCAGCTTGACAGAGAACACTGAAGCTTTCTTT. The encoded protein is CASSLTENTEAFF. The chain links TRBV7-8 to TRBJ1-1, with a possible D match to TRBD1 (5 bases). This CDR3 has 13 amino acids. Germline-derived CDR1 and CDR2 are SGHVS and FQNEAQ. The V and J ends lost 3 bases and 1 base respectively, with 6 bases between them. The full variable domain, rest sourced from reference TRBV7-8 and TRBJ1-1, is GAGVSQSPRYKVAKRGQDVALRCDPISGHVSLFWYQQALGQGPEFLTYFQNEAQLDKSGLPSDRFFAERPEGSVSTLKIQRTQQEDSAVYLCASSLTENTEAFFGQGTRLTVV.